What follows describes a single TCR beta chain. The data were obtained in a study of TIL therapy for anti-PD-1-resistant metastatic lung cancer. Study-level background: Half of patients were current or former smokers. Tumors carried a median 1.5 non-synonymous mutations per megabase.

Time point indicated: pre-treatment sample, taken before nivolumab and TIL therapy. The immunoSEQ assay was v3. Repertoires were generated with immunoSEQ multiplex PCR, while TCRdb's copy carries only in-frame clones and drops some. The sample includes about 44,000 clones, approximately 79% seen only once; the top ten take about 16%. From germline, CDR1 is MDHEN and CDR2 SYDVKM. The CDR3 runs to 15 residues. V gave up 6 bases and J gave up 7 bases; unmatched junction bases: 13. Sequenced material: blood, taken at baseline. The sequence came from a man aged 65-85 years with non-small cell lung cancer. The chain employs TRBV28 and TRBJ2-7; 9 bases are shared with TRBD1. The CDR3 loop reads CASRNPGQGYREQYF. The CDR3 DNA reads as TGTGCCAGCAGGAACCCGGGACAGGGTTATAGGGAGCAGTACTTC.